This TCR beta chain was documented in a study of cytomegalovirus exposure and HLA in healthy donors. This clone was recorded once. Both 60 Vbeta primers and 13 Jbeta primers went into the PCR. Produced via immunoSEQ multiplex PCR; TCRdb's table is partial and in-frame only. The repertoire holds fewer than 150,000 clones, with more than 60% as singletons. Germline V gene data show CDR1 as PRHDT and CDR2 as FYEKMQ (reference sequence). V was trimmed by 5 bases and J by 1 base, leaving 20 bases between them. The CDR3 loop spans 17 amino acids. The TCR was taken from a male donor in good health and CMV-seronegative. J is TRBJ1-1 and V is TRBV13; no clear D. Sequenced input: PBMCs. The CDR3 bases are TGTGCCAGCAGCGCGGTCGAGCCTCCTCACGGGAACACTGAAGCTTTCTTT. This gives the protein CASSAVEPPHGNTEAFF.